What follows describes a single TCR beta chain. This receptor's antigen is unknown. Compared with germline, one end of the junction differs, possibly owing to a read error. Data came from an Illumina HiSeq 1500. Through fastp at Q25 and MiXCR, TCRdb rebuilt clones from the public reads, retaining in-frame beta chains. Entries that share a CDR3 protein sequence are merged under the most common genes and DNA. This sample has hundreds of thousands of distinct CDR3 sequences in its table, and roughly 36% of those were observed once. The ten largest clonotypes hold about 2.8% of the sample. The CDR3 goes from the cysteine to the phenylalanine over 16 residues. The kept DNA is CDR3 alone, 48 bases in frame from the first base. CDR1 and CDR2 are read off the germline V gene (reference sequence) as DFQATT and SNEGSKA. The sample originates from a study of T cell repertoires in cytomegalovirus infection (dated by TCRdb to about 2019). At the level of the whole study: Because public TCR beta signatures pointed to carriage of CMV infection together with the matching HLA type, the HLA type of each donor mattered for the analysis. General conclusions and limits of the study: Carriers of CMV infection plus the relevant HLA type were discriminated by the cumulative frequency of public TCR beta family members in the study cohort and in an independent roughly 400-donor cohort. The ex vivo response was dominated by HLA-C-restricted CMV-specific TCR beta clonotypes, which also provided the single most frequent clonotype in two of eight donors.

This receptor was taken from a human donor in good health (CMV status not recorded). Some clones in this sample may be carry-over from other donors' samples. The sequence is built from TRBV20-1 and TRBJ2-4; 7 nucleotides in the junction match TRBD1. Source material: PBMCs. CDR3 sequence: CSAPAAPGQTKNIHYF. Here is the DNA: TGCAGTGCCCCAGCCGCGCCGGGACAGACCAAAAACATTCATTACTTC.